The 13 T cell receptor beta chains below come from one sample, sequenced in a study of T cell repertoires in cytomegalovirus infection. TCRdb redid the calling of the reads with MiXCR, one entry per CDR3 protein. The table has 480,000 or so distinct CDR3 sequences, roughly 10% seen once; the top ten hold about 10%. The sample consisted of PBMCs. The source is a human donor in good health (CMV status not recorded). Some clones in this sample may be carry-over from other donors' samples.

A remark on this clonotype: A much larger clone differs from this one at a single base, so this may be a read error. This rearrangement joins TRBV10-2 to TRBJ2-5; 7 bases fit TRBD1. The germline V gene encodes CDR1 WSHSY and CDR2 SAAADI. CDR3 length equals 15 residues. V trimming: 7 bases; J trimming: 5 bases; junction bases outside the gene matches: 13. This chain's CDR3 is CASNPRDSGEETQYF. The CDR3 nucleotides read TGCGCCAGCAACCCTCGGGACAGTGGGGAGGAGACCCAGTACTTC.

V usage is TRBV6-2 or TRBV6-3 and J usage is TRBJ2-1; D not resolved. Trimming pared 6 bases from V and 1 base from J, leaving 13 bases between. Germline assignment: CDR1 MNHEY and CDR2 SVGEGT. This CDR3 has 15 amino acids. The CDR3, as DNA: TGTGCCAGCAGCCAAGGACGGAGATCCTACAATGAGCAGTTCTTC. Amino acid sequence: CASSQGRRSYNEQFF.

The chain has TRBV11-2 and TRBJ1-1; 7 bases are shared with TRBD1. V lost 4 bases and J lost 11; bases outside the gene matches: 4. CDR3 size: 11 residues. Germline values: CDR1 SGHAT, CDR2 FQNNGV. The CDR3 nucleotides read TGTGCCAGCAGCTCCTCAGGGGGTGCTTTCTTT. Translation gives CASSSSGGAFF.

The chain carries TRBV28 and TRBJ2-7; D is uncertain. The V and J ends lost 6 bases and 3 bases respectively, with 6 bases between them. The CDR3 consists of 11 residues. Germline CDR1 and CDR2: MDHEN and SYDVKM. This CDR3 reads CASRSLYEQYF. For the CDR3, the DNA is TGTGCCAGCAGGAGCCTCTACGAGCAGTACTTC.

In its sample, this clonotype was seen many times. DNA of the CDR3: TGTGCCAGCAGCCCGGGGGTCAGGGAAGGCGAGCAGTACTTC. Translating it yields CASSPGVREGEQYF. The V and J genes are TRBV7-7 and TRBJ2-7; a weak D match, TRBD2 (6 bases). The CDR3 loop spans 14 amino acids. V was cut by 5 bases and J by 6 bases, with 17 bases left in between. In germline, CDR1 is SSHAT, CDR2 FNYEAQ (reference sequence). Full variable domain (remainder filled in from reference TRBV7-7 and TRBJ2-7): GAGVSQSPRYKVTKRGQDVTLRCDPISSHATLYWYQQALGQGPEFLTYFNYEAQPDKSGLPSDRFSAERPEGSISTLTIQRTEQRDSAMYRCASSPGVREGEQYFGPGTRLTVT.

This clonotype occurred a few times. The CDR3 loop reads CASGTEHNEQFF. CDR3 coding DNA: TGTGCCTCCGGGACCGAACACAATGAGCAGTTCTTC. This chain uses TRBV10-3 with TRBJ2-1; D tentatively reads TRBD1 or TRBD2 (5 bases each). V gave up 11 bases and J gave up 5 bases, with 13 bases separating them. Germline CDR1 and CDR2: ENHRY and SYGVKD. The CDR3 consists of 12 residues.

In its sample, this clonotype was seen many times. The chain carries TRBV11-1 and TRBJ2-3; tentative D call: TRBD2 (5 bases). The CDR3 covers 15 residues. Germline-derived CDR1 and CDR2 are SGHAT and FQDESV (reference sequence). Trimming left V 5 bases short and J 9 bases short, with 21 bases between. The CDR3 DNA reads TGTGCCAGCAGCCAAAATCCGGGCCGACTACCCACGCAGTATTTT. Its translation is CASSQNPGRLPTQYF.

The rearrangement links TRBV29-1 to TRBJ1-4, with 7 positions matching TRBD1. The V gene's germline CDR1 is SQVTM and CDR2 ANQGSEA. The CDR3 is 11 residues long. V trimming: 6 bases; J trimming: 16 bases; junction bases outside the gene matches: 11. The CDR3 region is CSVGDRDVAFF. Here the CDR3 DNA reads TGCAGCGTGGGTGACAGGGACGTTGCGTTTTTT.

This clonotype was found many times. The J gene is TRBJ2-5, the V gene TRBV7-2, with 8 bases matching TRBD2. With V trimmed by 6 bases and J by 5 bases, 8 bases remained unmatched. This CDR3 has 14 amino acids. Germline CDR1 reads SGHTA; CDR2 reads FQGNSA. The DNA for the CDR3 is TGTGCCAGCAGGGTGGCGGGGGGAGGCGAGACCCAGTACTTC. This translates into CASRVAGGGETQYF. Full variable domain (missing parts from reference TRBV7-2 and TRBJ2-5): GAGVSQSPSNKVTEKGKDVELRCDPISGHTALYWYRQSLGQGLEFLIYFQGNSAPDKSGLPSDRFSAERTGGSVSTLTIQRTQQEDSAVYLCASRVAGGGETQYFGPGTRLLVL.

The chain links TRBV11-2 to TRBJ1-2; D may be TRBD1 (5 bases). Trimming cost V 5 bases and J 8 bases, with 18 bases left between them. This CDR3 contains 14 residues. Per germline, CDR1 SGHAT and CDR2 FQNNGV. DNA for the CDR3: TGTGCCAGCAGCACCGGGACCCCGGACTGGGGCTACACCTTC. Protein product: CASSTGTPDWGYTF. The whole variable domain, filled in from reference TRBV11-2 and TRBJ1-2, reads EAGVAQSPRYKIIEKRQSVAFWCNPISGHATLYWYQQILGQGPKLLIQFQNNGVVDDSQLPKDRFSAERLKGVDSTLKIQPAKLEDSAVYLCASSTGTPDWGYTFGSGTRLTVV.

This clonotype was seen repeatedly, ten times or more. The chain carries TRBV7-2 and TRBJ1-2; D not resolved. Trimming left V 5 bases short and J 0 bases short, with 10 bases between. The CDR3 is 14 residues long. Germline CDR1 and CDR2: SGHTA and FQGNSA. The CDR3 coding sequence is TGTGCCAGCAGCCCCGGTTTGGCTAACTATGGCTACACCTTC. Amino acids: CASSPGLANYGYTF.

This clonotype was found many times. V and J are TRBV7-2 and TRBJ2-6, with D possibly being TRBD1 (6 bases). The germline V gene encodes CDR1 SGHTA and CDR2 FQGNSA. Deletions cut 7 bases from V and 2 bases from J, with 12 bases between. The CDR3 runs 15 residues. CDR3 in DNA: TGTGCCAGCACTCCGACAGGAGCTGGGGCCAACGTCCTGACTTTC. This codes for CASTPTGAGANVLTF.

The chain uses TRBV7-9 and TRBJ2-5, with D possibly being TRBD2 (6 bases). Trimming left V 0 bases short and J 4 bases short, with 12 bases between. The germline gives CDR1 SEHNR, CDR2 FQNEAQ (reference sequence). This CDR3 has 15 residues. The CDR3 DNA is TGTGCCAGCAGCTTAGCTCGGGGGAACTCAGAGACCCAGTACTTC. Protein: CASSLARGNSETQYF.